This T cell receptor beta chain was obtained from a study of T cell repertoires in cytomegalovirus infection (dated by TCRdb to about 2019). The study in broad terms: Recently identified HLA-C-restricted CMV epitopes, whose presentation resists viral immunomodulation, were targeted by peptide stimulations together with well-studied HLA-B-restricted epitopes. Donor HLA type was relevant to the analysis, as public TCR beta signatures indicated carriage of CMV infection together with the matching HLA type. Broader findings and caveats from the paper: The ex vivo response was dominated by HLA-C-restricted CMV-specific TCR beta clonotypes, and the single most frequent clonotype in two of eight donors was supplied by these HLA-C-restricted clonotypes. Cumulative frequency of public TCR beta family members discriminated carriers of CMV infection plus the relevant HLA type in this cohort and an independent roughly 320-donor cohort.

A remark on this clonotype: The clone's antigen remains unknown. No base quality values were provided; no much bigger clone lies one nucleotide off.

The listed sequencing device is Illumina HiSeq 1500. Starting from the raw public reads, TCRdb applied fastp trimming at Q25, assembled clones with MiXCR and retained in-frame beta chains. Under each unique CDR3 protein, matching rows form one entry showing the most common genes and DNA. Counted in this sample were roughly 860,000 distinct CDR3 sequences; about 31% of them appeared once. 12% of the sample is taken by the ten largest. The treatment or condition label, as the study defines it: in vitro stimulation with specific CMV peptide epitopes to enrich CMV-specific T cells. The origin of this receptor is a human donor in good health (CMV status not recorded). Some clones in this sample may be carry-over from other donors' samples. Sequenced here: cultured CD8+ T cells from PBMCs, sampled from culture after CMV antigen stimulation.

DNA sequence: TGCAGCGTTCGACAAGAGCCTAACTATGGCTACACCTTC. It is translated as CSVRQEPNYGYTF. In this chain, TRBV29-1 is recombined with TRBJ1-2; the D gene is unclear. The CDR3, cysteine through phenylalanine, is 13 amino acids long. The kept DNA is CDR3 alone, 39 bases in frame from the first base. Sequences SQVTM (CDR1) and ANQGSEA (CDR2) are obtained from the germline V gene. Cut back by 5 bases and 0 bases, the V and J ends lie 10 bases apart.